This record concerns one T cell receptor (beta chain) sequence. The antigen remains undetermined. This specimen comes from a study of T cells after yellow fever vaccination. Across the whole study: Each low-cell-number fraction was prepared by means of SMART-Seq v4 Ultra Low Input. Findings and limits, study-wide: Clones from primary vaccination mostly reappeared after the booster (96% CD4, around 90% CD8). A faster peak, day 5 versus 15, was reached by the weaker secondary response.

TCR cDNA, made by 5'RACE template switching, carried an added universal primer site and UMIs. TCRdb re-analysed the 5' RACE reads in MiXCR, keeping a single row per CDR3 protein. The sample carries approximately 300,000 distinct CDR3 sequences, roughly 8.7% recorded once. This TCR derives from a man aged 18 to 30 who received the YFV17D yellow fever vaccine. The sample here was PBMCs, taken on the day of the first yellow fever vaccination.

This CDR3 reads CASSLMGAYEQFF. The CDR3 region has the DNA TGTGCCAGCAGCTTAATGGGGGCTTATGAGCAGTTCTTC. The rearrangement links TRBV5-6 to TRBJ2-1, with D possibly being TRBD1 (6 bases). The CDR3 has 13 residues. Trimming removed 2 bases at V and 8 bases at J, with 11 bases between. Per germline, CDR1 SGHDT and CDR2 YYEEEE.